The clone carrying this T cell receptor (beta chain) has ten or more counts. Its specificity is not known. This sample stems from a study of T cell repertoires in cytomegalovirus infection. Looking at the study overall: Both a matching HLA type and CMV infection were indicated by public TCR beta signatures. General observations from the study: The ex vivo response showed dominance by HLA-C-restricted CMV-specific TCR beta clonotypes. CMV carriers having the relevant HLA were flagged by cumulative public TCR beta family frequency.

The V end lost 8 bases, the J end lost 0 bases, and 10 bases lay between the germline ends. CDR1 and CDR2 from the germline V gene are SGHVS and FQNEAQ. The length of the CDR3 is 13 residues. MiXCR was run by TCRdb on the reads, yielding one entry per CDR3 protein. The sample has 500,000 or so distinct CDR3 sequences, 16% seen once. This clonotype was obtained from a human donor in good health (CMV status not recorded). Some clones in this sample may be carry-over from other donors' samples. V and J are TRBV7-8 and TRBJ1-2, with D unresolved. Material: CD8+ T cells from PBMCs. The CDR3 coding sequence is TGTGCCAGCGCCCTTTCTTCTAACTATGGCTACACCTTC. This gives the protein CASALSSNYGYTF.